One sample yielded the 26 T cell receptor beta chains listed below, sequenced in a study of cytomegalovirus exposure and HLA in healthy donors. Repertoires were generated with immunoSEQ multiplex PCR, while TCRdb's copy carries only in-frame clones and drops some. The data contain 150,000 to 200,000 clones, approximately 88% of them seen just once; the ten biggest clones take up around 9.6%. Sequencing was carried out using PBMCs. Receptors originate from a man aged 30 to 45 in good health and CMV-seropositive.

V and J are TRBV14 and TRBJ2-2; TRBD1 might be the D (5 bases). CDR3 size: 14 residues. CDR1 SGHDN and CDR2 FVKESK come from the germline V gene. With 3 bases removed from V and 6 bases from J, the gap between germline ends came to 11 bases. Here the CDR3 reads CASSQGRTAGELFF. DNA of the CDR3: TGTGCCAGCAGCCAGGGGCGTACCGCCGGGGAGCTGTTTTTT.

This clone was observed a few times. This rearrangement joins TRBV30 to TRBJ1-6; D may be TRBD1 (5 bases). V lost 6 bases to trimming and J lost 5 bases, with 8 bases between them. This CDR3 has 12 residues. CDR1 is GTSNPN, CDR2 SVGIG, per germline (reference sequence). CDR3 DNA: TGTGCCTGCAGACAGCATAATTCACCCCTCCACTTT. This gives the protein CACRQHNSPLHF.

V usage is TRBV11-2 and J usage is TRBJ2-2; the D is unclear. There are 15 residues in the CDR3. Germline V lookup: CDR1 SGHAT, CDR2 FQNNGV. V lost 4 bases to trimming and J lost 1 base, with 10 bases between them. The chain's CDR3 is CASSSTPVNTGELFF. The CDR3 DNA follows: TGTGCCAGCAGCTCAACTCCGGTGAACACCGGGGAGCTGTTTTTT.

The genes are TRBV19 and TRBJ2-7; perhaps TRBD1 as D (6 bases). Trimming left V 5 bases short and J 2 bases short, with 13 bases between. The CDR3 covers 14 residues. Germline lookup yields CDR1 LNHDA and CDR2 SQIVND (reference sequence). Written as DNA, the CDR3 is TGTGCCAGTAGTTCGATCAGGGGAACCTACGAGCAGTACTTC. Protein product: CASSSIRGTYEQYF.

As regards this clone: Additional DNA sequences in this sample encode the identical CDR3. The gene calls are TRBV10-3 and TRBJ2-1, with a weak D call TRBD1 (6 bases). Trimming stripped 6 bases from V and 8 bases from J, with 11 bases between. The CDR3 is 12 amino acids. The germline gives CDR1 ENHRY, CDR2 SYGVKD. CDR3 residues: CAIRDRSDEQFF. The CDR3 nucleotides are TGTGCCATCAGAGACAGGTCCGATGAGCAGTTCTTC.

The chain has TRBV7-9 and TRBJ1-1; TRBD1 might be the D (6 bases). CDR1 is SEHNR, CDR2 FQNEAQ, per germline (reference sequence). Trimming left V 5 bases short and J 0 bases short, with 10 bases between. This CDR3 comprises 14 residues. CDR3: CASSDRRMNTEAFF. Here the CDR3 DNA reads TGTGCCAGCAGCGACAGGAGGATGAACACTGAAGCTTTCTTT.

The V and J genes are TRBV7-2 and TRBJ2-5, with TRBD1 as a possible D gene (8 bases). The germline V gene has CDR1 SGHTA and CDR2 FQGNSA. The CDR3 is 16 residues long. Trimming shortened V by 5 bases and J by 5 bases, and 21 bases separated the two germline ends. The CDR3 spells CASSPGYGQGGETQYF. The CDR3 nucleotides are TGTGCCAGCAGCCCCGGCTACGGACAGGGAGGGGAGACCCAGTACTTC. Full variable domain (missing parts from reference TRBV7-2 and TRBJ2-5): GAGVSQSPSNKVTEKGKDVELRCDPISGHTALYWYRQSLGQGLEFLIYFQGNSAPDKSGLPSDRFSAERTGGSVSTLTIQRTQQEDSAVYLCASSPGYGQGGETQYFGPGTRLLVL.

This chain uses TRBV4-1 with TRBJ2-1; 8 bases align to TRBD2. In germline, CDR1 is MGHRA, CDR2 YSYEKL. The V gene end was trimmed by 0 bases and the J gene end by 9 bases; junction bases not matched to a gene: 10. This CDR3 has 16 residues. The CDR3 protein is CASSQEWERESGEQFF. The CDR3, as DNA: TGCGCCAGCAGCCAAGAGTGGGAGCGGGAGTCTGGTGAGCAGTTCTTC.

In its sample, this clone was seen a few times. The chain combines TRBV2 with TRBJ1-6; the D is unclear. The ends were cut back, 4 bases at V and 7 bases at J, with 14 bases in the middle. This CDR3 is built from 15 residues. Germline values: CDR1 SNHLY, CDR2 FYNNEI. The CDR3 DNA follows: TGTGCCAGCAGTGGGAGGGAGCGTGGCAATTCACCCCTCCACTTT. This sequence encodes CASSGRERGNSPLHF.

This clone was seen just once. V gene TRBV11-1 combines with J gene TRBJ2-5; weak D call: TRBD2 (5 bases). This CDR3 region has 12 residues. Deletions cut 3 bases from V and 6 bases from J, with 8 bases between. In germline, CDR1 is SGHAT, CDR2 FQDESV (reference sequence). The CDR3 loop is CASSLREQTQYF. CDR3 DNA sequence: TGTGCCAGCAGCTTGAGGGAGCAGACCCAGTACTTC.

A single count supports this clone. The chain uses TRBV19 and TRBJ1-2, with a tentative D call TRBD1 (6 bases). Germline lookup yields CDR1 LNHDA and CDR2 SQIVND (reference sequence). The germline V and J ends were trimmed by 6 bases and 5 bases, with 19 bases remaining between them. The CDR3 has 15 residues. CDR3 amino acids: CASSHFQKGGYGYTF. In DNA, the CDR3 is TGTGCCAGTAGCCACTTTCAGAAAGGGGGATATGGCTACACCTTC.

The rearrangement joins TRBV2 to TRBJ1-3; the D is unclear. Trimming took 7 bases from V and 7 from J, leaving 17 bases between them. Germline assignment: CDR1 SNHLY and CDR2 FYNNEI. CDR3 length: 14 amino acids. CDR3 protein: CASISEGIRNTIYF. The CDR3 DNA follows: TGTGCCAGCATCTCTGAGGGAATTAGGAACACCATATATTTT. Supplemented by reference TRBV2 and TRBJ1-3, the full variable domain reads EPEVTQTPSHQVTQMGQEVILRCVPISNHLYFYWYRQILGQKVEFLVSFYNNEISEKSEIFDDQFSVERPDGSNFTLKIRSTKLEDSAMYFCASISEGIRNTIYFGEGSWLTVV.

The rearrangement uses TRBV5-6 and TRBJ2-2, with D perhaps TRBD2 (5 bases). Germline loops: CDR1 SGHDT, CDR2 YYEEEE. The CDR3 spans 15 residues. V was clipped by 5 bases and J by 0 bases, with 11 bases between them. DNA of the CDR3: TGTGCCAGCAGAAGGCTAGCCGCGAACACCGGGGAGCTGTTTTTT. This translates into CASRRLAANTGELFF.

The CDR3, as DNA: TGTGCCACCAGCAGAGCCCCATCCAGGGGGCATAGGACTGAAGCTTTCTTT. This gives the protein CATSRAPSRGHRTEAFF. This chain connects TRBV15 to TRBJ1-1; 8 nucleotides match TRBD1. Germline trimming cut 1 base from V and 5 bases from J; bases unmatched to any gene: 12. CDR1 and CDR2 from the germline V gene are LNHNV and YYDKDF (reference sequence). The CDR3 is 17 residues long.

This clone was seen only once. The chain uses TRBV28 and TRBJ2-2, with 8 bases lining up with TRBD2. The CDR3 is 15 residues long. V shed 3 bases, J shed 3 bases, and the junction held 3 bases outside the gene matches. Germline V CDR1 and CDR2: MDHEN, SYDVKM. CDR3 nucleotides: TGTGCCAGCAGTTTGTGGCGGGAGGACACCGGGGAGCTGTTTTTT. This gives the protein CASSLWREDTGELFF. The complete variable domain, with remaining parts taken from reference TRBV28 and TRBJ2-2, reads DVKVTQSSRYLVKRTGEKVFLECVQDMDHENMFWYRQDPGLGLRLIYFSYDVKMKEKGDIPEGYSVSREKKERFSLILESASTNQTSMYLCASSLWREDTGELFFGEGSRLTVL.

The chain joins TRBV7-9 to TRBJ1-3; D unresolved. The CDR3 loop spans 19 amino acids. The V gene's germline CDR1 is SEHNR and CDR2 FQNEAQ (reference sequence). V gave up 2 bases and J gave up 3 bases, with 23 bases separating them. The CDR3 reads CASSLFSVLRKTHGNTIYF. In DNA, the CDR3 is TGTGCCAGCAGCTTATTTAGCGTCCTCAGGAAAACTCATGGAAACACCATATATTTT.

The chain links TRBV2 to TRBJ2-3; D remains ambiguous. This CDR3 has 13 amino acids. CDR1 and CDR2 (germline): SNHLY, FYNNEI. The ends were cut back, 6 bases at V and 6 bases at J, with 13 bases in the middle. The CDR3 region has the DNA TGTGCCAGCAGCCTAGGCCCGGAGGATACGCAGTATTTT. Protein product: CASSLGPEDTQYF.

This clone occurred once. J is TRBJ1-1 and V is TRBV7-9; no firm D call. The CDR3 length is 15 residues. In germline, CDR1 is SEHNR, CDR2 FQNEAQ (reference sequence). V gave up 0 bases and J gave up 8 bases, with 16 bases separating them. In DNA form, the CDR3 reads TGTGCCAGCAGCTTAGCGGGCGCGTCCCGAATGGAAGCTTTCTTT. It yields the protein CASSLAGASRMEAFF.

This clone is a singleton in its sample. The chain carries TRBV9 and TRBJ2-7; D call uncertain. The CDR3 loop spans 14 amino acids. Germline V lookup: CDR1 SGDLS, CDR2 YYNGEE. Deletions cut 0 bases from V and 6 bases from J, with 13 bases between. The CDR3 DNA reads TGTGCCAGCAGCGTAGGACCAGACTCCGCCGAGCAGTACTTC. It codes for CASSVGPDSAEQYF. Drawing the rest from reference TRBV9 and TRBJ2-7, the complete variable domain is DSGVTQTPKHLITATGQRVTLRCSPRSGDLSVYWYQQSLDQGLQFLIQYYNGEERAKGNILERFSAQQFPDLHSELNLSSLELGDSALYFCASSVGPDSAEQYFGPGTRLTVT.

The rearrangement uses TRBV11-2 and TRBJ2-2; the D gene is possibly TRBD1 (6 bases). Germline V gives CDR1 SGHAT, CDR2 FQNNGV. V was clipped by 0 bases and J by 5 bases, with 10 bases between them. The CDR3 is 15 residues long. The CDR3 here is CASSLDGTGTGELFF. The CDR3, as DNA: TGTGCCAGCAGCTTAGATGGTACAGGGACCGGGGAGCTGTTTTTT.

The gene calls are TRBV7-2 and TRBJ1-3; tentative D call: TRBD1 (6 bases). Germline CDR1 SGHTA, CDR2 FQGNSA. The CDR3 runs 15 residues. V dropped 4 bases and J dropped 4 bases, with 14 bases sitting between them. The CDR3 sequence: CASSSSRQAGNTIYF. The CDR3 region has the DNA TGTGCCAGCAGCTCCTCCCGACAGGCCGGAAACACCATATATTTT.

The chain uses TRBV19 and TRBJ2-7, with TRBD2 matching 13 bases. The CDR3 runs 17 residues. The germline gives CDR1 LNHDA, CDR2 SQIVND (reference sequence). Trimming at V came to 5 bases and at J to 3 bases, leaving 10 bases not matched to a gene. CDR3 DNA sequence: TGTGCCAGTAGTCCGGGACTAGCGGGACTAACCCGCTACGAGCAGTACTTC. Amino acid sequence: CASSPGLAGLTRYEQYF.

This chain uses TRBV7-8 with TRBJ2-3; possible D gene TRBD1, 6 bases. The CDR3 has 15 residues. The V and J ends lost 1 base and 2 bases respectively, with 10 bases between them. Germline V gives CDR1 SGHVS, CDR2 FQNEAQ. The CDR3 sequence: CASSLVGGVTDTQYF. CDR3 sequence (DNA): TGTGCCAGCAGCTTAGTAGGGGGAGTCACAGATACGCAGTATTTT. Filled out from reference TRBV7-8 and TRBJ2-3, the complete variable domain reads GAGVSQSPRYKVAKRGQDVALRCDPISGHVSLFWYQQALGQGPEFLTYFQNEAQLDKSGLPSDRFFAERPEGSVSTLKIQRTQQEDSAVYLCASSLVGGVTDTQYFGPGTRLTVL.

As regards this clone: The junction differs from germline at one of its ends, possibly a read error. The chain carries TRBV7-7 and TRBJ2-2, with TRBD2 as a possible D gene (6 bases). The CDR3 consists of 16 residues. Looked up from germline, CDR1 is SSHAT and CDR2 is FNYEAQ (reference sequence). This chain's CDR3 is CASSLVASEFTGELFF. The CDR3 DNA is TGTGCTAGCAGCCTGGTGGCTAGCGAATTCACCGGGGAGCTGTTTTTT.

The chain joins TRBV28 to TRBJ1-5; TRBD1 might be the D (5 bases). Deletions cut 6 bases from V and 4 bases from J, with 10 bases between. The CDR3 covers 13 residues. The germline gives CDR1 MDHEN, CDR2 SYDVKM. The DNA for the CDR3 is TGTGCCAGCAGAGGGGATTTAAATCAGCCCCAGCATTTT. Its protein is CASRGDLNQPQHF.

The chain carries TRBV7-2 and TRBJ2-5, with 11 bases lining up with TRBD1. The CDR3 has 16 residues. Trimming removed 6 bases from V and 5 bases from J; junction bases left unmatched: 11. Per germline, CDR1 SGHTA and CDR2 FQGNSA. CDR3 region: CASSYSPGQGVETQYF. In nucleotides, the CDR3 is TGTGCCAGCAGTTATTCGCCGGGACAGGGGGTTGAGACCCAGTACTTC.